This section outlines one T cell receptor (beta chain) sequence together with its context. The antigen remains undetermined. These data belong to a study of cytomegalovirus exposure and HLA in healthy donors. Study-level background: Genotyping of 398 donors showed that roughly 80% belonged to the Caucasian-associated ancestry cluster.

This CDR3 region has 20 residues. Germline loops: CDR1 SGHTA, CDR2 FQGTGA. V was clipped by 5 bases and J by 0 bases; unmatched bases: 15. The PCR made use of 60 Vbeta and 13 Jbeta primers. Using immunoSEQ multiplex PCR, the repertoire was profiled, and TCRdb retains in-frame clones only, with some absent. The repertoire has more than 250,000 clones, about 87% of them found once; the top ten carry 2% to 3%. Notes on the study in general: In a later analysis, most CMV-associated TCR beta chains appeared HLA-restricted. For most TCR sequences rarity was the rule, although some public TCRs occurred in many donors. An analysis done earlier found most TCR beta V segments productive about 90% or about 30% of the time.

This TCR was recovered from a woman between 18 and 29 years old in good health and CMV-seronegative. V and J are TRBV7-3 and TRBJ2-1, with 11 nucleotides matching TRBD2. The specimen was PBMCs. CDR3 sequence: CASSPKPGTSGFPSYNEQFF. DNA of the CDR3: TGTGCCAGCAGCCCCAAGCCCGGGACTAGCGGATTTCCCTCCTACAATGAGCAGTTCTTC. Looking up the rest from reference TRBV7-3 and TRBJ2-1 gives the full variable domain: GAGVSQTPSNKVTEKGKYVELRCDPISGHTALYWYRQSLGQGPEFLIYFQGTGAADDSGLPNDRFFAVRPEGSVSTLKIQRTERGDSAVYLCASSPKPGTSGFPSYNEQFFGPGTRLTVL.